This entry lists 29 T cell receptor beta chains sequenced from one sample in a study of T cells expressing NK-cell markers. TCRdb re-called the 5' RACE reads and shows each CDR3 protein once, DNA omitted. Its clone listing holds 500,000 to 700,000 distinct CDR3 sequences. Sequenced sample: blood T cells: a sorted CD56 or NKG2C T cell subset, CD4+ or CD8+ T cells, or bulk PBMC T cells (not recorded which). Every receptor here comes from a man between 18 and 29 years old in good health.

V gene TRBV20-1 combines with J gene TRBJ1-3. The CDR3 runs 14 residues. Germline CDR1 is DFQATT and CDR2 is SNEGSKA (reference sequence). CDR3 loop: CSASVPNSGNTIYF.

The chain combines TRBV7-9 with TRBJ2-5; TCRdb returns TRBD2, unconfirmable since there is no DNA. The germline V gene encodes CDR1 SEHNR and CDR2 FQNEAQ (reference sequence). This CDR3 is built from 16 residues. The CDR3 here is CASSLPSLATQETQYF.

This chain uses TRBV10-1 with TRBJ2-5. The CDR3 length is 14 residues. Germline V gene sequence: CDR1 WNHNN, CDR2 SYGVQD (reference sequence). The CDR3 is CASSESRLTETQYF.

The chain couples TRBV12-3 or TRBV12-4 to TRBJ2-5. The CDR3 spans 14 residues. This chain's CDR3 is CASSSYGIQETQYF.

V gene TRBV3-1 combines with J gene TRBJ2-5; as DNA is missing, the TRBD2 call by TCRdb cannot be tested. Germline loops: CDR1 LGHDT, CDR2 YNNKEL (reference sequence). The length of the CDR3 is 14 residues. The CDR3 loop is CASSLGGNVETQYF.

The J gene is TRBJ2-1, the V gene TRBV5-1; TCRdb reports TRBD1, a call that lacks DNA to check it against. The CDR3 contains 15 residues. CDR1 is SGHRS, CDR2 YFSETQ, per germline. The CDR3 sequence: CASSPVGERSDEQFF.

The gene calls are TRBV25-1 and TRBJ1-1. Germline assignment: CDR1 MGHDK and CDR2 SYGVNS. The CDR3 contains 14 residues. The CDR3: CASSEAIGNTEAFF.

The V and J genes are TRBV5-6 and TRBJ1-2; TCRdb selects TRBD1, and the lack of DNA leaves this call unchecked. In germline, CDR1 is SGHDT, CDR2 YYEEEE. The CDR3 length is 15 residues. The CDR3 here is CASSAWDRGQGGYTF.

The gene calls are TRBV18 and TRBJ1-5. Germline V lookup: CDR1 KGHSH, CDR2 LQKENI. This CDR3 is 14 amino acids long. The CDR3 spells CASSPATANQPQHF.

The chain has TRBV20-1 and TRBJ2-2; the D call from TCRdb, TRBD2, cannot be confirmed without DNA. The CDR3 has 12 residues. Per the germline V gene, CDR1 is DFQATT and CDR2 is SNEGSKA (reference sequence). CDR3 sequence: CSAPQGPGELFF.

V and J are TRBV7-3 and TRBJ2-7. Germline V gene lookup returns CDR1 SGHTA and CDR2 FQGTGA. The CDR3 covers 18 residues. CDR3 loop: CASSLRAAIKLSSYEQYF.

The J gene is TRBJ1-1, the V gene TRBV5-1; TCRdb lists TRBD1, though no DNA is available to test this call. The CDR3 contains 15 residues. The germline V gene has CDR1 SGHRS and CDR2 YFSETQ. This CDR3 reads CASSVSGDTNTEAFF.

The gene calls are TRBV20-1 and TRBJ1-2. Germline V gene data show CDR1 as DFQATT and CDR2 as SNEGSKA (reference sequence). The CDR3 runs to 13 residues. CDR3 loop: CSAVRGANYGYTF.

This chain links TRBV20-1 with TRBJ2-3. Germline CDR1 and CDR2: DFQATT and SNEGSKA (reference sequence). The CDR3 loop spans 13 amino acids. CDR3 in amino acids: CSASLVVGDTQYF.

The chain joins TRBV6-2 or TRBV6-3 to TRBJ1-5. The V gene's germline CDR1 is MNHEY and CDR2 SVGEGT. The CDR3 sequence is 13 residues long. The CDR3 region is CASSSDSYQPQHF.

This chain uses TRBV5-6 with TRBJ2-5; TCRdb returns TRBD1, unconfirmable since there is no DNA. This CDR3 has 16 amino acids. CDR1 and CDR2 from the germline V gene are SGHDT and YYEEEE. The CDR3: CASMGDIGTAWETQYF.

The rearrangement uses TRBV10-3 and TRBJ2-1; TCRdb proposes TRBD1, but this gene call is untestable without DNA. The CDR3 has 14 amino acids. Germline loops: CDR1 ENHRY, CDR2 SYGVKD. The CDR3 is CAISETGTYNEQFF.

This chain uses TRBV12-3 or TRBV12-4 with TRBJ2-3; TCRdb's D call of TRBD1 is untestable without DNA. This CDR3 comprises 14 residues. CDR3: CASRPTGITDTQYF.

The V gene is TRBV12-3 or TRBV12-4, the J gene TRBJ1-1; the TRBD1 assignment by TCRdb is unverifiable without DNA. The CDR3 is 13 amino acids. CDR3 in amino acids: CASSLGRPVGAFF.

The V call is TRBV4-2, the J call TRBJ2-7; TCRdb's D call of TRBD1 is untestable without DNA. The V gene's germline CDR1 is LGHNA and CDR2 YNFKEQ. The CDR3 consists of 16 residues. The CDR3 region is CASSQNPTGHSYEQYF.

The V gene is TRBV13, the J gene TRBJ2-1; the TCRdb D gene call, TRBD1, has no DNA to confirm it. Per germline, CDR1 PRHDT and CDR2 FYEKMQ (reference sequence). This CDR3 is 16 amino acids long. The CDR3 here is CASSPRGRGDYNEQFF.

The rearrangement uses TRBV6-5 and TRBJ2-3. Germline-derived CDR1 and CDR2 are MNHEY and SVGAGI. The CDR3 is 17 residues long. This CDR3 reads CAISITRVAARTDTQYF.

The chain uses TRBV6-2 or TRBV6-3 and TRBJ2-4; no DNA is available, so the TRBD1 call from TCRdb remains unchecked. Germline CDR1 MNHEY, CDR2 SVGEGT. The CDR3 sequence is 13 residues long. The CDR3 reads CAIGPEAKNIQYF.

The chain couples TRBV28 to TRBJ2-2. Germline V gives CDR1 MDHEN, CDR2 SYDVKM. This CDR3 comprises 15 residues. The CDR3 reads CASRVSSTGTGELFF.

CDR3: CAISKGYGEDSPLHF. The chain carries TRBV10-3 and TRBJ1-6. Germline V gene sequence: CDR1 ENHRY, CDR2 SYGVKD. The CDR3 loop spans 15 amino acids.

The chain combines TRBV11-2 with TRBJ1-2. Germline loops: CDR1 SGHAT, CDR2 FQNNGV. The CDR3 is 20 residues long. The CDR3 reads CASSPIPGDYSHVGDYGYTF.

The chain employs TRBV19 and TRBJ2-2; TCRdb proposes TRBD1, but this gene call is untestable without DNA. The V gene's germline CDR1 is LNHDA and CDR2 SQIVND (reference sequence). The CDR3 consists of 15 residues. This CDR3 is CASSRLIPGQRELFF.

The rearrangement uses TRBV12-3 or TRBV12-4 and TRBJ2-1. The CDR3 loop spans 11 amino acids. The CDR3 here is CASSFVSEQFF.

The V gene is TRBV4-1, the J gene TRBJ2-1; TCRdb indicates TRBD1, and absent DNA this call remains unverified. CDR3 length: 17 residues. In germline, CDR1 is MGHRA, CDR2 YSYEKL. CDR3 sequence: CASSQDLTRGRVNEQFF.